Following are 21 T cell receptor beta chains from one sample sequenced in a study of blood T cell repertoires in COVID-19. The table came from immunoSEQ multiplex PCR; TCRdb's copy has only in-frame clones and leaves some out. The table has 400,000 to 500,000 clones, 85% to 90% seen once. Sequencing input: PBMCs or T cells enriched from blood (not recorded which). The receptors were sampled from a woman in her thirties or forties who had recovered from COVID-19.

The gene calls are TRBV3-1 (or the pseudogene TRBV3-2) and TRBJ1-3; D uncertain. V dropped 0 bases and J dropped 2 bases, with 5 bases sitting between them. The CDR3 length is 14 residues. Germline CDR1 reads LGHDT; CDR2 reads YNNKEL (reference sequence). CDR3 amino acids: CASSQEGAGNTIYF. The CDR3, as DNA: TGTGCCAGCAGCCAAGAGGGCGCTGGAAACACCATATATTTT.

The chain has TRBV7-2 and TRBJ1-2; 7 bases are a match to TRBD1. This CDR3 contains 15 residues. Germline V gene data show CDR1 as SGHTA and CDR2 as FQGNSA. With 5 bases clipped from V and 2 bases from J, the junction kept 8 bases outside the gene matches. The CDR3 nucleotides are TGTGCCAGCAGCGACAGACAGGGAGGAAACTATGGCTACACCTTC. Translated, it gives CASSDRQGGNYGYTF. The full variable domain, in which reference TRBV7-2 and TRBJ1-2 provide the parts outside the CDR3, is GAGVSQSPSNKVTEKGKDVELRCDPISGHTALYWYRQSLGQGLEFLIYFQGNSAPDKSGLPSDRFSAERTGGSVSTLTIQRTQQEDSAVYLCASSDRQGGNYGYTFGSGTRLTVV.

The chain recombines TRBV15 with TRBJ2-7; maybe TRBD2 (5 bases). CDR1 is LNHNV and CDR2 is YYDKDF in the germline V gene (reference sequence). The CDR3 totals 16 residues. V lost 0 bases to trimming and J lost 2 bases, with 14 bases between them. In DNA form, the CDR3 reads TGTGCCACCAGCAGAGATCGAGGGATCCCTCCCTACGAGCAGTACTTC. Its protein is CATSRDRGIPPYEQYF.

The gene calls are TRBV6-5 and TRBJ2-1; TRBD2 matches at 12 bases. The CDR3 has 15 residues. Unmatched junction bases numbered 9, after V lost 6 bases and J lost 9 bases. Germline V gene data show CDR1 as MNHEY and CDR2 as SVGAGI. CDR3 bases: TGTGCCAGCAGCGCGACTAGCGGGAGTGAGCTTGAGCAGTTCTTC. Translation: CASSATSGSELEQFF.

This chain uses TRBV11-2 with TRBJ2-1; 11 nucleotides line up with TRBD2. Germline values: CDR1 SGHAT, CDR2 FQNNGV. V lost 6 bases to trimming and J lost 8 bases; unmatched junction nucleotides: 9. CDR3 length equals 15 residues. Here the CDR3 reads CASRPGTSGSHEQFF. The CDR3 bases are TGTGCCAGCAGACCCGGGACTAGCGGTTCCCATGAGCAGTTCTTC. Drawing the rest from reference TRBV11-2 and TRBJ2-1, the complete variable domain is EAGVAQSPRYKIIEKRQSVAFWCNPISGHATLYWYQQILGQGPKLLIQFQNNGVVDDSQLPKDRFSAERLKGVDSTLKIQPAKLEDSAVYLCASRPGTSGSHEQFFGPGTRLTVL.

The sample holds a few counts of this clone. The V call is TRBV11-3, the J call TRBJ2-7, with 9 bases fitting TRBD1. With 5 bases clipped from V and 2 bases from J, the junction kept 7 bases outside the gene matches. CDR1 is SGHNT and CDR2 is YENEEA in the germline V gene. This CDR3 spans 15 amino acids. The CDR3 DNA is TGTGCCAGCAGCGAGAACAGGGGGCCTCCCTACGAGCAGTACTTC. This encodes CASSENRGPPYEQYF. Supplemented by reference TRBV11-3 and TRBJ2-7, the full variable domain reads EAGVVQSPRYKIIEKKQPVAFWCNPISGHNTLYWYLQNLGQGPELLIRYENEEAVDDSQLPKDRFSAERLKGVDSTLKIQPAELGDSAVYLCASSENRGPPYEQYFGPGTRLTVT.

In this sample, this clone turned up once. The V gene is TRBV4-3, the J gene TRBJ2-7; no reliable D call. The CDR3 contains 13 residues. CDR1 LGHNA and CDR2 YSLEER come from the germline V gene. Trimming cost V 0 bases and J 0 bases, with 3 bases left between them. The CDR3 sequence is CASSQDSSYEQYF. Here the CDR3 DNA reads TGCGCCAGCAGCCAAGACAGCTCCTACGAGCAGTACTTC.

The chain carries TRBV6-1 and TRBJ1-3; 10 nucleotides align to TRBD1. V dropped 3 bases and J dropped 0; count of bases not matched to a gene: 8. Germline assignment: CDR1 MNHNS and CDR2 SASEGT. The CDR3 spans 18 residues. The CDR3 DNA follows: TGTGCCAGCAGTGATGAAGGGACAGGGGACAACTCTGGAAACACCATATATTTT. It yields the protein CASSDEGTGDNSGNTIYF.

This clone was found a few times. The chain uses TRBV20-1 and TRBJ1-2, with D possibly being TRBD1 (6 bases). Germline CDR1 is DFQATT and CDR2 is SNEGSKA (reference sequence). The CDR3 runs to 12 residues. Trimming shortened V by 3 bases and J by 7 bases, and 12 bases separated the two germline ends. This CDR3 reads CSASGQKGGYTF. The DNA of the CDR3 is TGCAGTGCTAGTGGACAGAAGGGTGGCTACACCTTC.

V usage is TRBV7-9 and J usage is TRBJ1-3; 7 bases fit TRBD1. V lost 7 bases to trimming and J lost 8 bases; unmatched junction nucleotides: 5. Germline V gene sequence: CDR1 SEHNR, CDR2 FQNEAQ (reference sequence). The CDR3 loop spans 12 amino acids. The CDR3 reads CASKNQGDTIYF. The DNA for the CDR3 is TGTGCCAGCAAAAACCAGGGGGACACCATATATTTT.

The V gene is TRBV18, the J gene TRBJ2-1; 8 positions agree with TRBD2. The V segment lost 0 bases and the J segment 5 bases; nucleotides outside the gene matches: 6. CDR1 and CDR2 from the germline V gene are KGHSH and LQKENI. The CDR3 has 16 amino acids. The CDR3 nucleotides read TGTGCCAGCTCACCACCGAATAGCGGGACCCACAATGAGCAGTTCTTC. Protein product: CASSPPNSGTHNEQFF.

The genes are TRBV5-1 and TRBJ1-2; D remains unclear. CDR1 and CDR2 from the germline V gene are SGHRS and YFSETQ. The CDR3 contains 15 residues. V was trimmed by 1 base and J by 3 bases, leaving 13 bases between them. The CDR3 here is CASSLSVSGDYGYTF. CDR3 sequence (DNA): TGCGCCAGCAGCTTGAGTGTGTCCGGGGACTATGGCTACACCTTC. Supplemented by reference TRBV5-1 and TRBJ1-2, the full variable domain reads KAGVTQTPRYLIKTRGQQVTLSCSPISGHRSVSWYQQTPGQGLQFLFEYFSETQRNKGNFPGRFSGRQFSNSRSEMNVSTLELGDSALYLCASSLSVSGDYGYTFGSGTRLTVV.

This sequence joins TRBV7-9 and TRBJ2-7, with D unclear. Trimming pared 5 bases from V and 0 bases from J, leaving 5 bases between. The CDR3 length is 12 residues. The germline CDR1 and CDR2 sequences are SEHNR and FQNEAQ (reference sequence). CDR3 nucleotide sequence: TGTGCCAGCAGCCTAAACTCCTACGAGCAGTACTTC. The encoded protein is CASSLNSYEQYF.

The rearrangement joins TRBV5-8 to TRBJ2-1; perhaps TRBD1 as D (6 bases). Germline V gives CDR1 SGHTS, CDR2 YDEGEE. V lost 2 bases and J lost 7, with 10 bases in between. The CDR3 has 13 amino acids. The CDR3 bases are TGTGCCAGCAGCTTAAGACAGGATAATGAGCAGTTCTTC. Protein: CASSLRQDNEQFF.

The chain uses TRBV4-1 and TRBJ2-1, with 9 bases identical to TRBD2. Germline trimming cut 8 bases from V and 0 bases from J; bases unmatched to any gene: 8. Germline assignment: CDR1 MGHRA and CDR2 YSYEKL. This CDR3 contains 16 residues. The CDR3 region has the DNA TGCGCCAGCGGAGTGTCTAGCGGGATCTCCTACAATGAGCAGTTCTTC. As protein: CASGVSSGISYNEQFF.

The chain links TRBV7-9 to TRBJ2-3; a weak D match, TRBD1 (5 bases). CDR1 and CDR2 (germline): SEHNR, FQNEAQ (reference sequence). V lost 1 base and J lost 2, with 13 bases in between. The CDR3 contains 16 residues. Here the CDR3 reads CASSLGVDSYTDTQYF. The CDR3 DNA is TGTGCCAGCAGCTTAGGAGTTGACAGCTACACAGATACGCAGTATTTT.

This clone was counted a single time. V usage is TRBV27 and J usage is TRBJ2-7, with D maybe TRBD1 (5 bases). This CDR3 has 14 residues. Trimming took off 6 bases at V and 0 bases at J, with 12 bases between the two ends. Germline CDR1 and CDR2: MNHEY and SMNVEV (reference sequence). CDR3 DNA: TGTGCCAGCAGCAGATTGGACATCTCCTACGAGCAGTACTTC. It is translated as CASSRLDISYEQYF.

V and J are TRBV19 and TRBJ2-1; 7 positions agree with TRBD2. The CDR3 is made up of 13 amino acids. V was pared by 8 bases and J by 5 bases, with 6 bases of the junction left unmatched. Germline lookup yields CDR1 LNHDA and CDR2 SQIVND (reference sequence). The CDR3 nucleotides are TGTGCCAGTTCACTAGCGCGAAACAATGAGCAGTTCTTC. Residues: CASSLARNNEQFF.

The chain is built from TRBV15 and TRBJ1-1; TRBD1 matches at 12 bases. Germline V gene lookup returns CDR1 LNHNV and CDR2 YYDKDF (reference sequence). The CDR3 is 15 residues long. With 0 bases clipped from V and 10 bases from J, the junction kept 6 bases outside the gene matches. CDR3 nucleotides: TGTGCCACCAGCAGAGATATCGGGACAGGGGGCTCAGCTTTCTTT. Protein product: CATSRDIGTGGSAFF.

This clone appeared a single time. The junction shows a germline mismatch at one end, possibly a read error. This chain joins TRBV5-6 and TRBJ2-7, with D perhaps TRBD2 (5 bases). This CDR3 comprises 12 residues. Germline loops: CDR1 SGHDT, CDR2 YYEEEE. CDR3 in DNA: TGTGCCAGCAGCTTGGCGGCCGGGATCCTCTTCTTC. Translating it yields CASSLAAGILFF.

The V and J genes are TRBV12-3 or TRBV12-4 and TRBJ2-5, with 8 bases aligning to TRBD2. The CDR3 spans 13 residues. Germline trimming cut 7 bases from V and 5 bases from J; bases unmatched to any gene: 6. The CDR3 nucleotides read TGTGCCAGCATCCTTAGCGGGGCCGAGACCCAGTACTTC. Translating gives CASILSGAETQYF.